This T cell receptor beta chain was captured in a study of blood T cell repertoires in COVID-19. The wider study: Whether acute or convalescent, the COVID-19 samples came from the United States, Italy and Spain.

The table came from immunoSEQ multiplex PCR; TCRdb's copy has only in-frame clones and leaves some out. Of 150,000 to 200,000 clones in the sample, roughly 91% are singletons; the top ten hold 6%. The CDR3 runs to 14 residues. Germline V gene lookup returns CDR1 SNHLY and CDR2 FYNNEI. V was trimmed by 5 bases and J by 3 bases, leaving 13 bases between them. The sample comprised peripheral blood. This rearrangement joins TRBV2 to TRBJ1-2, with a tentative D call TRBD1 (6 bases). The receptor's source is a middle-aged man with active or convalescent COVID-19. This CDR3 reads CASSRRQEHYGYTF. In DNA, the CDR3 is TGTGCCAGCAGTAGGAGACAGGAGCACTATGGCTACACCTTC.